This passage covers 11 T cell receptor delta chains from one sample sequenced in a study of gamma-delta chains in newborns, infants, children. TCRdb reanalysed the reads via CATT. The sample lists around 11,000 delta-chain clones, around 8.8% occurring once. The source material was blood. These receptors all stem from a child who was a newborn, infant or young child, either healthy, febrile or measles-vaccinated (not recorded which).

As to this clone: Other DNA sequences in the sample encode the same CDR3. CDR3 nucleotides: TGTGCCTGTGACACGTTGGGGGATACGCGCGGCTCCTGGGACACCCGACAGATGTTTTTC. Translated: CACDTLGDTRGSWDTRQMFF. The J gene is TRDJ3, the V gene TRDV2; 11 bases match TRDD3. Germline trimming cut 1 base from V and 0 bases from J; bases unmatched to any gene: 7. Germline V gene sequence: CDR1 GEAIGNYY, CDR2 EKD. The CDR3 runs 20 residues.

The CDR3: CACDTASLGDTKKLIF. Written as DNA, the CDR3 is TGTGCCTGTGACACCGCTTCACTGGGGGATACGAAGAAACTCATCTTT. This chain uses TRDV2 with TRDJ1; the match to TRDD3 covers 13 bases. J was trimmed by 8 bases and V by 0 bases; bases with no gene match: 8. Germline V CDR1 and CDR2: GEAIGNYY, EKD. The CDR3 loop spans 16 amino acids.

V is TRDV2 and J is TRDJ1, with TRDD3 identical over 9 bases. Losses at the gene ends were 1 base for V and 0 bases for J; bases not matched to a gene: 8. Per germline, CDR1 GEAIGNYY and CDR2 EKD. The CDR3 runs 17 residues. The CDR3 DNA reads as TGTGCCTGTGACACGCTGGGGGATCTTTCCAACACCGATAAACTCATCTTT. Its protein product is CACDTLGDLSNTDKLIF.

This clone was found a few times. The rearrangement uses TRDV2 and TRDJ1, with 13 bases that match TRDD3. After removal of 0 bases from V and 0 bases from J, the junction contained 9 bases not matched to a gene. CDR1 is GEAIGNYY and CDR2 is EKD in the germline V gene. There are 19 residues in the CDR3. CDR3 amino acids: CACDTLYTGGYGYTDKLIF. The CDR3 bases are TGTGCCTGTGACACCTTGTATACTGGGGGATACGGGTACACCGATAAACTCATCTTT.

The rearrangement links TRDV2 to TRDJ1, with a possible D match to TRDD2 (5 bases). Trimming pared 1 base from V and 0 bases from J, leaving 29 bases between. Germline V CDR1 and CDR2: GEAIGNYY, EKD. The CDR3 consists of 21 residues. CDR3: CACDTLPGDRLLPAHTDKLIF. CDR3 nucleotide sequence: TGTGCCTGTGACACGCTTCCCGGTGATAGACTGCTCCCAGCGCACACCGATAAACTCATCTTT.

The chain recombines TRDV1 with TRDJ1; 7 bases agree with TRDD2. The ends lost 0 bases at V and 0 bases at J; junction bases unmatched: 19. This CDR3 has 21 amino acids. Per the germline V gene, CDR1 is TSWWSYY and CDR2 is QGS. CDR3 sequence reads: CALGELSYTRWEVRYTDKLIF. The CDR3 DNA reads TGTGCTCTTGGGGAACTTTCCTACACCCGGTGGGAGGTTCGATACACCGATAAACTCATCTTT.

This clone came up a few times. Other DNA sequences in this sample translate to the same CDR3. The CDR3 reads CACDTLGGTYTDKLIF. CDR3 DNA sequence: TGTGCCTGTGACACACTGGGGGGGACGTACACCGATAAACTCATCTTT. J is TRDJ1 and V is TRDV2; the match to TRDD3 covers 8 bases. The V gene's germline CDR1 is GEAIGNYY and CDR2 EKD. The CDR3 consists of 16 residues. After removal of 1 base from V and 0 bases from J, the junction contained 6 bases not matched to a gene.

The CDR3 reads CACDTLDVPTDKLIF. The CDR3 nucleotides read TGTGCCTGTGACACCCTTGATGTACCCACCGATAAACTCATCTTT. V gene TRDV2 combines with J gene TRDJ1, with unresolved D. V was cut by 0 bases and J by 1 base, with 11 bases left in between. The CDR3 is 15 residues long. From germline, CDR1 is GEAIGNYY and CDR2 EKD.

In this sample, this clone turned up a few times. This chain connects TRDV1 to TRDJ1; the match to TRDD3 covers 11 bases. Per the germline V gene, CDR1 is TSWWSYY and CDR2 is QGS. This CDR3 comprises 23 residues. J lost 5 bases, V lost 0 bases, and 26 bases had no gene match. The CDR3 bases are TGTGCTCTTGGGGAACTCAGCCCCCCCCCGTGGACTGGGGGATATGATAAATCTGATAAACTCATCTTT. Translation gives CALGELSPPPWTGGYDKSDKLIF.

The chain employs TRDV2 and TRDJ1, with 11 bases lining up with TRDD3. No J gene was available from TCRdb, and it was assigned here by a germline match of the DNA. CDR1 is GEAIGNYY and CDR2 is EKD in the germline V gene. There are 21 residues in the CDR3. J gave up 4 bases and V 1 base, and 22 bases lay outside the gene matches. The CDR3 sequence is CACDTLLLGDKSMIRNDKLIF. As DNA, the CDR3 is TGTGCCTGTGACACTTTGTTACTGGGGGATAAATCGATGATACGAAACGATAAACTCATCTTT.

This clone was counted only a few times. The chain has TRDV2 and TRDJ1; 10 bases fit TRDD3. This CDR3 is built from 16 residues. CDR1 is GEAIGNYY, CDR2 EKD, per germline. The ends lost 2 bases at V and 0 bases at J; junction bases unmatched: 5. The DNA of the CDR3 is TGTGCCTGTGACAGCATTACTGGGGGATACACCGATAAACTCATCTTT. It codes for CACDSITGGYTDKLIF.